Below, 26 T cell receptor beta chains from the same sample are listed, as sequenced in a study of lymphopenia after photon versus proton radiotherapy. Measured with immunoSEQ multiplex PCR; TCRdb has only the in-frame clones, and not every one. The data contain approximately 25,000 clones, around four fifths of them singletons. Material: peripheral blood, obtained from a patient treated with proton-based radiotherapy. These receptors originate from a woman in her sixties or seventies with pancreatic cancer.

The V call is TRBV13, the J call TRBJ1-1, with 8 bases identical to TRBD1. The CDR3 spans 18 residues. Germline assignment: CDR1 PRHDT and CDR2 FYEKMQ (reference sequence). V was clipped by 5 bases and J by 4 bases; unmatched bases: 18. The CDR3: CASSPRRTGRLIFTEAFF. The DNA of the CDR3 is TGTGCCAGCAGCCCGCGTAGGACAGGGAGACTCATTTTCACTGAAGCTTTCTTT.

The V call is TRBV11-3, the J call TRBJ2-1; 8 bases align to TRBD2. V lost 5 bases to trimming and J lost 13 bases; unmatched junction nucleotides: 4. The length of the CDR3 is 11 residues. Germline loops: CDR1 SGHNT, CDR2 YENEEA. For the CDR3, the DNA is TGTGCCAGCAGCGAGACTAGCGTCCAGTTCTTC. It specifies CASSETSVQFF.

The V call is TRBV25-1, the J call TRBJ1-2, with D perhaps matching TRBD1 (5 bases). Germline V gene sequence: CDR1 MGHDK, CDR2 SYGVNS. The CDR3 covers 13 residues. Deletions cut 3 bases from V and 5 bases from J, with 10 bases between. CDR3 residues: CASSDPTAYGYTF. CDR3 nucleotides: TGTGCCAGCAGTGACCCGACAGCTTATGGCTACACCTTC.

The chain recombines TRBV27 with TRBJ1-5; D is ambiguous. There are 13 residues in the CDR3. CDR1 MNHEY and CDR2 SMNVEV come from the germline V gene (reference sequence). V gave up 8 bases and J gave up 6 bases, with 14 bases separating them. Here the CDR3 DNA reads TGTGCCAGCGCCTCAGACAAAGCTCAGCCCCAGCATTTT. Its protein product is CASASDKAQPQHF.

This chain connects TRBV9 to TRBJ1-3; possibly TRBD1 for D (5 bases). CDR1 is SGDLS, CDR2 YYNGEE, per germline. The CDR3 runs to 14 residues. Deletions cut 0 bases from V and 7 bases from J, with 11 bases between. The CDR3 nucleotides read TGTGCCAGCAGCGTAGATGGGGGTCTTAACACCATATATTTT. Residues: CASSVDGGLNTIYF.

The chain couples TRBV2 to TRBJ2-5, with TRBD2 matching 10 bases. Germline V lookup: CDR1 SNHLY, CDR2 FYNNEI. V gave up 4 bases and J gave up 5 bases; unmatched junction bases: 13. The CDR3 length is 17 residues. The DNA of the CDR3 is TGTGCCAGCAGTGGGACTATGAGCGGGAGGGTCGTTGAGACCCAGTACTTC. This codes for CASSGTMSGRVVETQYF.

The chain joins TRBV21-1 to TRBJ2-1; the table calls TRBD2, which could not be checked here. TRBV21-1 is assigned pseudogene status. This CDR3 spans 16 amino acids. The CDR3 loop is CASSSYSSPFNNEQFF. DNA for the CDR3: TGTGCCAGCAGCTCTTACTCGTCACCATTCAACAATGAGCAGTTCTTC.

The chain employs TRBV28 and TRBJ2-5; a weak D match, TRBD2 (5 bases). The end of the DNA is better explained by TRBJ2-7, so the J call may be wrong. Per the germline V gene, CDR1 is MDHEN and CDR2 is SYDVKM. The CDR3 loop spans 14 amino acids. This CDR3 reads CASSYDGLSYEQYF. CDR3 DNA sequence: TGTGCCAGCAGTTATGACGGACTCTCCTACGAGCAGTACTTC.

The chain has TRBV7-2 and TRBJ1-4; no definite D call. V lost 0 bases, J lost 8 bases, and 16 bases lay in between. Germline-derived CDR1 and CDR2 are SGHTA and FQGNSA. There are 16 residues in the CDR3. The CDR3 DNA sequence: TGTGCCAGCAGCTTAGCGCGGGCAGATCAACGCGAAAAACTGTTTTTT. Amino acid sequence: CASSLARADQREKLFF.

V gene TRBV6-5 combines with J gene TRBJ1-5, with D perhaps TRBD1 (5 bases). Trimming cost V 2 bases and J 4 bases, with 9 bases left between them. CDR1 is MNHEY and CDR2 is SVGAGI in the germline V gene. The CDR3 runs 14 residues. CDR3 bases: TGTGCCAGCAGTTACCTCGACAGTAATCAGCCCCAGCATTTT. It encodes CASSYLDSNQPQHF.

This clone was picked up one time. This chain links TRBV4-2 with TRBJ2-7; no clear D. CDR3 size: 12 residues. CDR1 is LGHNA and CDR2 is YNFKEQ in the germline V gene. The ends were cut back, 4 bases at V and 1 base at J, with 5 bases in the middle. CDR3 nucleotides: TGTGCCAGCAGCCCCGATTCCTACGAGCAGTACTTC. It encodes CASSPDSYEQYF.

The chain is built from TRBV28 and TRBJ2-7; TRBD1 aligns across 9 bases. The CDR3 contains 15 residues. With V trimmed by 9 bases and J by 2 bases, 11 bases remained unmatched. Germline V gene data show CDR1 as MDHEN and CDR2 as SYDVKM. The CDR3 coding sequence is TGTGCCAGTGCTTCCCCCGGGACAGGGCCCTACGAGCAGTACTTC. Translation: CASASPGTGPYEQYF.

The chain has TRBV28 and TRBJ2-5, with TRBD2 matching over 14 bases. The CDR3 has 16 residues. The V and J ends lost 5 bases and 5 bases, in that order; junction bases with no gene match: 7. CDR1 and CDR2 (germline): MDHEN, SYDVKM. CDR3 in amino acids: CASSPGTSGSRETQYF. CDR3 sequence (DNA): TGTGCCAGCAGTCCCGGGACTAGCGGGAGTAGGGAGACCCAGTACTTC.

This chain connects TRBV7-3 to TRBJ2-2; 7 bases fit TRBD2. Germline CDR1 and CDR2: SGHTA and FQGTGA. J lost 6 bases, V lost 8 bases, and 9 bases had no gene match. CDR3 size: 14 residues. The CDR3 DNA reads as TGTGCCAGCTCCCCGGGCGGGAGCTCCGGGGAGCTGTTTTTT. Amino acids: CASSPGGSSGELFF.

The chain couples TRBV29-1 to TRBJ2-1, with a weak D call TRBD2 (6 bases). The CDR3 runs 13 residues. Germline V gene lookup returns CDR1 SQVTM and CDR2 ANQGSEA. Trimming removed 7 bases from V and 0 bases from J, with 10 bases in between. The CDR3 here is CSETGDSYNEQFF. The DNA of the CDR3 is TGCAGCGAAACGGGAGACTCCTACAATGAGCAGTTCTTC.

The gene calls are TRBV9 and TRBJ1-5; D is perhaps TRBD1 (6 bases). The length of the CDR3 is 15 residues. Germline CDR1 reads SGDLS; CDR2 reads YYNGEE. V lost 3 bases, J lost 0 bases, and 10 bases lay in between. CDR3 region: CASSDGTSSNQPQHF. The CDR3 DNA is TGTGCCAGCAGCGACGGGACAAGTAGCAATCAGCCCCAGCATTTT.

This clone was seen only a few times. The genes are TRBV7-9 and TRBJ2-1; D may be TRBD1 (6 bases). The length of the CDR3 is 12 residues. The V end was cut by 4 bases, the J end by 8 bases, with 9 bases between. Germline loops: CDR1 SEHNR, CDR2 FQNEAQ (reference sequence). As DNA, the CDR3 is TGTGCCAGCAGCTGGCAGGGGTATGAGCAGTTCTTC. Its translation is CASSWQGYEQFF. The full variable domain, completed using reference TRBV7-9 and TRBJ2-1, is DTGVSQNPRHKITKRGQNVTFRCDPISEHNRLYWYRQTLGQGPEFLTYFQNEAQLEKSRLLSDRFSAERPKGSFSTLEIQRTEQGDSAMYLCASSWQGYEQFFGPGTRLTVL.

This clone was seen once. This rearrangement joins TRBV19 to TRBJ1-5; D remains ambiguous. The CDR3 consists of 16 residues. CDR1 and CDR2 from the germline V gene are LNHDA and SQIVND (reference sequence). Deletions cut 0 bases from V and 0 bases from J, with 9 bases between. CDR3 nucleotide sequence: TGTGCCAGTAGTATAGATCCGGCCCATAGCAATCAGCCCCAGCATTTT. Its translation: CASSIDPAHSNQPQHF. The full variable domain, rest sourced from reference TRBV19 and TRBJ1-5, is DGGITQSPKYLFRKEGQNVTLSCEQNLNHDAMYWYRQDPGQGLRLIYYSQIVNDFQKGDIAEGYSVSREKKESFPLTVTSAQKNPTAFYLCASSIDPAHSNQPQHFGDGTRLSIL.

The J gene is TRBJ2-7, the V gene TRBV6-5; the D gene is possibly TRBD1 (5 bases). Trimming stripped 6 bases from V and 3 bases from J, with 21 bases between. Germline loops: CDR1 MNHEY, CDR2 SVGAGI. The CDR3 runs 16 residues. In DNA form, the CDR3 reads TGTGCCAGCAGCTACCTGGCCAGACAGAGCTTCTACGAGCAGTACTTC. This translates into CASSYLARQSFYEQYF.

The CDR3, as DNA: TGTGCCAGCTCACCAGGGCTAGCGGGAGGCCTAGCCAAAAACATTCAGTACTTC. Protein sequence: CASSPGLAGGLAKNIQYF. V usage is TRBV18 and J usage is TRBJ2-4; 11 bases match TRBD2. The CDR3 is made up of 18 amino acids. V shed 2 bases and J 0 bases; nucleotides not matched to a gene: 6. The germline gives CDR1 KGHSH, CDR2 LQKENI.

This clone is termed medium-sized. The chain uses TRBV19 and TRBJ1-1; D gene uncertain. V lost 7 bases and J lost 0, with 9 bases in between. This CDR3 has 13 residues. CDR1 is LNHDA, CDR2 SQIVND, per germline (reference sequence). The CDR3 nucleotides read TGTGCCAGTACCGGCCCCATGAACACTGAAGCTTTCTTT. Residues: CASTGPMNTEAFF.

The chain uses TRBV7-2 and TRBJ2-3, with D maybe TRBD2 (6 bases). Deletions cut 3 bases from V and 2 bases from J, with 9 bases between. This CDR3 has 14 residues. Germline CDR1 reads SGHTA; CDR2 reads FQGNSA. CDR3 sequence: CASSFTRDTDTQYF. CDR3 sequence (DNA): TGTGCCAGCAGCTTCACGCGGGACACAGATACGCAGTATTTT.

This clone was seen once. V usage is TRBV4-1 and J usage is TRBJ2-7; D unresolved. The CDR3 consists of 16 residues. The germline gives CDR1 MGHRA, CDR2 YSYEKL. V was trimmed by 0 bases and J by 2 bases, leaving 14 bases between them. CDR3 loop: CASSQDRLLGPYEQYF. In DNA, the CDR3 is TGCGCCAGCAGCCAAGACCGACTCCTCGGTCCCTACGAGCAGTACTTC.

This chain joins TRBV10-3 and TRBJ1-1; 8 positions match TRBD1. Germline V gives CDR1 ENHRY, CDR2 SYGVKD. V lost 9 bases to trimming and J lost 6 bases; unmatched junction nucleotides: 15. The CDR3 has 15 amino acids. The DNA of the CDR3 is TGTGCCATTAGGTTTTCTGGACAGGGTATTTCTGAAGCTTTCTTT. It specifies CAIRFSGQGISEAFF.

The chain couples TRBV5-1 to TRBJ1-1, with 8 bases aligning to TRBD1. Germline values: CDR1 SGHRS, CDR2 YFSETQ. The J segment lost 6 bases and the V segment lost 5 bases, leaving 12 bases of the junction unmatched. The CDR3 is made up of 15 amino acids. In DNA form, the CDR3 reads TGCGCCAGCAGGTCGGGACAGGTTAACCTCGCTGAAGCTTTCTTT. Encoded protein: CASRSGQVNLAEAFF. The complete variable domain, with remaining parts taken from reference TRBV5-1 and TRBJ1-1, reads KAGVTQTPRYLIKTRGQQVTLSCSPISGHRSVSWYQQTPGQGLQFLFEYFSETQRNKGNFPGRFSGRQFSNSRSEMNVSTLELGDSALYLCASRSGQVNLAEAFFGQGTRLTVV.

V usage is TRBV30 and J usage is TRBJ2-1; 9 bases are a match to TRBD1. The V and J ends lost 2 bases and 1 base, in that order; junction bases with no gene match: 6. This CDR3 region has 16 residues. Germline CDR1 reads GTSNPN; CDR2 reads SVGIG (reference sequence). CDR3: CAWSKRQGVSYNEQFF. The DNA for the CDR3 is TGTGCCTGGAGTAAAAGACAGGGGGTATCCTACAATGAGCAGTTCTTC.